This is a list of T cell receptor beta chains from one sample in a study of OX40 agonist ivuxolimab in advanced cancers. Produced via immunoSEQ multiplex PCR; TCRdb's table is partial and in-frame only. The profile shows fewer than 60,000 clones, 85% of them singletons. Here the sequenced sample was CD4+ or CD8+ T cells sorted from blood, taken in a trial of the OX40 agonist ivuxolimab. The origin of the receptors is an adult with an advanced solid tumor such as melanoma, head and neck, liver or kidney cancer. Both conserved end residues are trimmed from each CDR3.

v_gene	j_gene	CDR3aa
TRBV27	TRBJ1-1	ASRDREGTEAF
TRBV18	TRBJ2-1	ASSPQDLGVNNEQF
TRBV28	TRBJ2-1	AVQAAHNEQF
TRBV11-2	TRBJ2-5	ASSLGAGTVLETQY
TRBV6-5	TRBJ1-5	ASSYGGGQPQH
TRBV6-6	TRBJ1-6	ASKAGDHSPLH
TRBV11-1	TRBJ2-2	ASSLSTGSGELF
TRBV19	TRBJ2-1	ASRTGIDEQF
TRBV10-2	TRBJ1-2	ASSTGQNGYT
TRBV11-1	TRBJ1-2	ASSPESGGYGYT
TRBV4-3	TRBJ2-1	ASSRSPRDEQF
TRBV6-1	TRBJ1-5	ASRLGGSNQPQH
TRBV15	TRBJ2-1	ATTYDRDNEQF
TRBV9	TRBJ2-2	ASSPGLTGELF
TRBV6-5	TRBJ1-1	ASSYGSTEAF
TRBV5-5	TRBJ2-2	ASSWTGVNTGELF
TRBV15	TRBJ2-3	ATSRALAGGPGDTQY
TRBV13	TRBJ1-1	ASSKPPLAGNTEAF
TRBV11-2	TRBJ2-7	ASSPVPEQY
TRBV29-1	TRBJ2-3	SVGGSSGTDTQY
TRBV15	TRBJ2-5	ATSRESGSYQETQY
TRBV12-5	TRBJ2-6	ASGFSTYERRGANVLT
TRBV4-3	TRBJ1-1	ASSQRRGTEAF
TRBV6-1	TRBJ2-1	ASSEAPGDEQF
TRBV6-5	TRBJ1-1	ASSSSFPVVTEAF
TRBV11-2	TRBJ2-7	ASSLRGSEQY
TRBV6-1	TRBJ1-1	ASSEAGGYTEAF